The present T cell receptor beta chain was sequenced within a study of OX40 agonist ivuxolimab in advanced cancers. The method was immunoSEQ multiplex PCR; TCRdb's version includes in-frame clones alone and lacks a portion of them. The sample has 98,000 or so clones; 88% are singletons. The V and J ends lost 2 bases and 5 bases respectively, with 12 bases between them. Germline V gene lookup returns CDR1 MNHEY and CDR2 SMNVEV (reference sequence). The CDR3 is 14 amino acids. The receptor was derived from an adult with an advanced solid tumor such as melanoma, head and neck, liver or kidney cancer. The specimen comprised CD4+ or CD8+ T cells sorted from blood, sampled in a trial of the OX40 agonist ivuxolimab. V gene TRBV27 combines with J gene TRBJ1-1; maybe TRBD1 (5 bases). CDR3 sequence reads: CASSLQQGRTEAFF. In nucleotides, the CDR3 is TGTGCCAGCAGTTTACAGCAGGGAAGGACTGAAGCTTTCTTT.